The TCR beta chain under discussion was sequenced for a study of brain T cells in children with intractable seizures. Sample time point: blood from clinic visit 5 months post-surgery; TSC patient then seizure free. The sequenced cases were selected for having the highest brain T cell transcript signatures. Germline values: CDR1 SGHTA, CDR2 FQGTGA. V was cut by 0 bases and J by 5 bases, with 7 bases left in between. The CDR3 has 13 amino acids. Clones were sequenced by immunoSEQ multiplex PCR, and TCRdb holds only the in-frame ones, with some missing. The sample carries about 350,000 clones, 93% recorded once.

Sample: peripheral blood, taken about 5 months after surgery. This sequence joins TRBV7-3 and TRBJ2-5; no reliable D call. This clonotype originated in a boy under three years old with tuberous sclerosis and intractable seizures. The CDR3 spells CASSLTYSETQYF. The CDR3 DNA sequence: TGTGCCAGCAGCTTAACATATTCCGAGACCCAGTACTTC.